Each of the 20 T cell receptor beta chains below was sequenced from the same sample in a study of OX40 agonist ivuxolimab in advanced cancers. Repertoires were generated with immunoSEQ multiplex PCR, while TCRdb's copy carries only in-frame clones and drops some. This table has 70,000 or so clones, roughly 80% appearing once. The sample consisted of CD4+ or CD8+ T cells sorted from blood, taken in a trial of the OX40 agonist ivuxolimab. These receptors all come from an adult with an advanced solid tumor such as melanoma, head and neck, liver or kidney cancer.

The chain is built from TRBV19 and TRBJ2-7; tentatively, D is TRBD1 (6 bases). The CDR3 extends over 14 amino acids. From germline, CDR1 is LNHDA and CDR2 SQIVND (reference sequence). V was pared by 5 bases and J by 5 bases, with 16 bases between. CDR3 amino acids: CASSGYRELDEQYF. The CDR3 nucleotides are TGTGCCAGTAGTGGCTACAGGGAGTTAGACGAGCAGTACTTC.

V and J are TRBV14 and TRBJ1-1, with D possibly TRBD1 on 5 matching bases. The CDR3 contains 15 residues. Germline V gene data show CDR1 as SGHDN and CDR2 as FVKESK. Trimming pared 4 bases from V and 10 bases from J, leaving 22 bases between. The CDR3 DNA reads TGTGCCAGCAGCCCCAATCGGAGAGGGGACGTCTCAGCTTTCTTT. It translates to CASSPNRRGDVSAFF.

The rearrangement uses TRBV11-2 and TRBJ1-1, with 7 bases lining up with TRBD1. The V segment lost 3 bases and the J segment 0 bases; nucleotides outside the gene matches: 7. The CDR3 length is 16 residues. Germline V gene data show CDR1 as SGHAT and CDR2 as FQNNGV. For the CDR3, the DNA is TGTGCCAGCAGCTTCGCCGGGACAGTCATGAACACTGAAGCTTTCTTT. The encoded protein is CASSFAGTVMNTEAFF.

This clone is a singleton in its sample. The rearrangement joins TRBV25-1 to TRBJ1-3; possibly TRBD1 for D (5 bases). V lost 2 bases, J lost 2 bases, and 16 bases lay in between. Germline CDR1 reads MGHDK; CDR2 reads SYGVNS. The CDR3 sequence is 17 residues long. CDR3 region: CASSEGVGMGAGNTIYF. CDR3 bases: TGTGCCAGCAGTGAAGGGGTCGGAATGGGGGCTGGAAACACCATATATTTT.

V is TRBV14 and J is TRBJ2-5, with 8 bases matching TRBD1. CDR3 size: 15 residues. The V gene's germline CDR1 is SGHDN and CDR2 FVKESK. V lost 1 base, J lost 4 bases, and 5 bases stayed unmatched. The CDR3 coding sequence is TGTGCCAGCAGCCAAGTAACAGGGGGGAGAGAGACCCAGTACTTC. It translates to CASSQVTGGRETQYF.

The CDR3 loop is CASSFGGRSGANVLTF. The CDR3 bases are TGTGCCAGCAGCTTTGGAGGGCGATCTGGGGCCAACGTCCTGACTTTC. V gene TRBV13 combines with J gene TRBJ2-6, with a weak D call TRBD2 (6 bases). The CDR3 is 16 residues long. CDR1 is PRHDT and CDR2 is FYEKMQ in the germline V gene (reference sequence). The V end lost 3 bases, the J end lost 1 base, and 10 bases lay between the germline ends.

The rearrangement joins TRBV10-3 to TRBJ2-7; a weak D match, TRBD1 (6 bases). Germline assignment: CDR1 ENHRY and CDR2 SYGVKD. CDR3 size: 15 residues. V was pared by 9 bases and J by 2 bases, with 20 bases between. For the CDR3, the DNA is TGTGCCATAACCGAGGATCGGACAGTCCCCTACGAGCAGTACTTC. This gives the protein CAITEDRTVPYEQYF.

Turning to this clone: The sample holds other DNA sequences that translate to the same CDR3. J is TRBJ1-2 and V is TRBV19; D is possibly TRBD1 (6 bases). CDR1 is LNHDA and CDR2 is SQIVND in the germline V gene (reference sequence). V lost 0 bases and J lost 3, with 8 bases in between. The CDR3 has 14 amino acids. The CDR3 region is CASSIDRGHYGYTF. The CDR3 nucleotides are TGTGCCAGTAGTATAGACAGGGGACACTATGGCTACACCTTC. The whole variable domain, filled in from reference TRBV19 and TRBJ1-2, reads DGGITQSPKYLFRKEGQNVTLSCEQNLNHDAMYWYRQDPGQGLRLIYYSQIVNDFQKGDIAEGYSVSREKKESFPLTVTSAQKNPTAFYLCASSIDRGHYGYTFGSGTRLTVV.

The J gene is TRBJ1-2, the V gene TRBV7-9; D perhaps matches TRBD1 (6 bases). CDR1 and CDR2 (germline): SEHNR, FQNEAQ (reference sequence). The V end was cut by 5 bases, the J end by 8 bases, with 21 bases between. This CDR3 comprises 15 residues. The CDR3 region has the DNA TGTGCCAGCAGCCGCGACGGGGGCCCTACTGGCGGCTACACCTTC. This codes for CASSRDGGPTGGYTF. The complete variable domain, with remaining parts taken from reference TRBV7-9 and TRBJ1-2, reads DTGVSQNPRHKITKRGQNVTFRCDPISEHNRLYWYRQTLGQGPEFLTYFQNEAQLEKSRLLSDRFSAERPKGSFSTLEIQRTEQGDSAMYLCASSRDGGPTGGYTFGSGTRLTVV.

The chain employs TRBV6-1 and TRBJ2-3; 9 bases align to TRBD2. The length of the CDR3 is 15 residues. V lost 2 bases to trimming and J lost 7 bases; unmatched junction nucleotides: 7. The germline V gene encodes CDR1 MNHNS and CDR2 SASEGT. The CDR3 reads CASSETDSGGNTQYF. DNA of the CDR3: TGTGCCAGCAGTGAAACGGATAGCGGGGGAAATACGCAGTATTTT.

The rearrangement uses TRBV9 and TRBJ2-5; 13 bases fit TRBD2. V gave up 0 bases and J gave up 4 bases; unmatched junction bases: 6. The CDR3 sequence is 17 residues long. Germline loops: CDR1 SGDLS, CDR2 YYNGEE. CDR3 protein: CASSVDYRLAGGETQYF. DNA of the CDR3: TGTGCCAGCAGCGTAGACTACCGACTAGCGGGGGGAGAGACCCAGTACTTC.

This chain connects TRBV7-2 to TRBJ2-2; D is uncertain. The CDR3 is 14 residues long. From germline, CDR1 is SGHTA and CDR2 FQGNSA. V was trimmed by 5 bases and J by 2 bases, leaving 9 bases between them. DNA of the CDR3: TGTGCCAGCAGCCTGACCTACAACACCGGGGAGCTGTTTTTT. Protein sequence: CASSLTYNTGELFF.

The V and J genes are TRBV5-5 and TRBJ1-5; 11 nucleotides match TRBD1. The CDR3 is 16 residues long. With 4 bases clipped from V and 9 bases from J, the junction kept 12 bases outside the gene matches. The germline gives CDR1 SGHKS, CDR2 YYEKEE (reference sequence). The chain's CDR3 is CASSRGRTGGFWPQHF. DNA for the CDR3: TGTGCCAGCAGCCGGGGCCGGACAGGGGGCTTCTGGCCCCAGCATTTT.

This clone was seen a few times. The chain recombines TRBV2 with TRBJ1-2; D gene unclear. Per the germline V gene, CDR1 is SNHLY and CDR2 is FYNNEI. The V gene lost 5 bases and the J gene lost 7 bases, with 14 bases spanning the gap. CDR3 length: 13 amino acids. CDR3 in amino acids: CASSLDPLAGYTF. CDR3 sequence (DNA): TGTGCCAGCAGTTTAGACCCCCTGGCTGGCTACACCTTC.

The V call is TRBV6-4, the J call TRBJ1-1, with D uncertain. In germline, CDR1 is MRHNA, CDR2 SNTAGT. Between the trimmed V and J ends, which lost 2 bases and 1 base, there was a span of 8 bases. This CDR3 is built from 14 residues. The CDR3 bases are TGTGCCAGCAGTGACCGGCCGAAGAACACTGAAGCTTTCTTT. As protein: CASSDRPKNTEAFF.

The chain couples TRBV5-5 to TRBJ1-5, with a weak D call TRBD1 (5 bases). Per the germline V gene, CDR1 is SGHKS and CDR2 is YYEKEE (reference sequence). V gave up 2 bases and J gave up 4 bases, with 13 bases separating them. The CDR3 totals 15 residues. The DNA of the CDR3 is TGTGCCAGCAGCTTTTTGGTTGGGGGAAATCAGCCCCAGCATTTT. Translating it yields CASSFLVGGNQPQHF.

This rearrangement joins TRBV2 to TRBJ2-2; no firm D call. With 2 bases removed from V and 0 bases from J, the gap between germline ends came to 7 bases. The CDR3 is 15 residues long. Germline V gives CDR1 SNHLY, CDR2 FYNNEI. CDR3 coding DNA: TGTGCCAGCAGTGAACACAGAGCGAACACCGGGGAGCTGTTTTTT. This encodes CASSEHRANTGELFF.

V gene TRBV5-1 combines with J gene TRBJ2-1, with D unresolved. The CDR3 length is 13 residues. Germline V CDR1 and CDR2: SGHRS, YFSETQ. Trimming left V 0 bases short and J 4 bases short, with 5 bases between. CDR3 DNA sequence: TGCGCCAGCAGCTTGGACTTGTACAATGAGCAGTTCTTC. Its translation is CASSLDLYNEQFF.

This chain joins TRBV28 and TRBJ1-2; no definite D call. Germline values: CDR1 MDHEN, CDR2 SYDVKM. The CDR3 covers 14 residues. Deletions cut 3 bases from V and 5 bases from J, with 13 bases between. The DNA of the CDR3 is TGTGCCAGCAGTTTGAGCGGGTTGGGGTATGGCTACACCTTC. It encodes CASSLSGLGYGYTF.

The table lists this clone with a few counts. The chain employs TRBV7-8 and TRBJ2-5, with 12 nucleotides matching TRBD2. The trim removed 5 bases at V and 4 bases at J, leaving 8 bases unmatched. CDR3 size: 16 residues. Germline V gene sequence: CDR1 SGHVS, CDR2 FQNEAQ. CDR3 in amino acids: CASSEASGGAGETQYF. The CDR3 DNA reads TGTGCCAGCAGCGAAGCTAGCGGGGGGGCCGGAGAGACCCAGTACTTC.